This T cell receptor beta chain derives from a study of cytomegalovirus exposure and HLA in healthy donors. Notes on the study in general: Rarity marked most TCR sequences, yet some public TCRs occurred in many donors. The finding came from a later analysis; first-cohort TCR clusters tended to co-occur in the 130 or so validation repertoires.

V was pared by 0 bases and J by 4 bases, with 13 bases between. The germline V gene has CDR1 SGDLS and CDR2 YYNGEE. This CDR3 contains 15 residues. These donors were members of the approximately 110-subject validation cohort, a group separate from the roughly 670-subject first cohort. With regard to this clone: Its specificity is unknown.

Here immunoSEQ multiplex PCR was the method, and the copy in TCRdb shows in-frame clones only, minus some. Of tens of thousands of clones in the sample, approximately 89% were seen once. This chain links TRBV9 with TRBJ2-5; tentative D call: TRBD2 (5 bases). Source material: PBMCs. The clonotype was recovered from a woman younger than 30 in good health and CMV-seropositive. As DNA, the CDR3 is TGTGCCAGCAGCGTAGAGGGCGGGTTGATAGAGACCCAGTACTTC. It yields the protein CASSVEGGLIETQYF.